The clone carrying this T cell receptor beta chain was found a few times. The antigen remains undetermined. Losses at the gene ends were 0 bases for V and 2 bases for J; bases not matched to a gene: 1. CDR3 length: 13 amino acids. Germline values: CDR1 DFQATT, CDR2 SNEGSKA (reference sequence). This entry belongs to a study of identical twins. After template switching added a universal primer site, the resulting cDNA carried unique molecular identifiers. In TCRdb, the 5' RACE reads were re-called with MiXCR into one record per CDR3 protein. The sample has around 250,000 distinct CDR3 sequences, about 13% seen once. General study points: Fewer insertions characterized abundant cord blood beta clonotypes, whereas memory repertoires showed none. The study found that models underestimated out-of-frame TCR alpha sharing in monozygotic twins.

These sequences were also reported in another study, on yellow fever vaccine responses in identical twins. That work states: Each twin's T cell response to the vaccine was reported to look partly convergent and partly personalized.

The genes are TRBV20-1 and TRBJ2-7; 7 bases agree with TRBD1. Sample: memory (CD45RO+) T cells sorted from blood. The TCR comes from a woman aged 18-35 years in good health. Here the CDR3 reads CSARDGQAYEQYF. The CDR3 DNA reads as TGCAGTGCTAGAGATGGACAGGCCTACGAGCAGTACTTC.